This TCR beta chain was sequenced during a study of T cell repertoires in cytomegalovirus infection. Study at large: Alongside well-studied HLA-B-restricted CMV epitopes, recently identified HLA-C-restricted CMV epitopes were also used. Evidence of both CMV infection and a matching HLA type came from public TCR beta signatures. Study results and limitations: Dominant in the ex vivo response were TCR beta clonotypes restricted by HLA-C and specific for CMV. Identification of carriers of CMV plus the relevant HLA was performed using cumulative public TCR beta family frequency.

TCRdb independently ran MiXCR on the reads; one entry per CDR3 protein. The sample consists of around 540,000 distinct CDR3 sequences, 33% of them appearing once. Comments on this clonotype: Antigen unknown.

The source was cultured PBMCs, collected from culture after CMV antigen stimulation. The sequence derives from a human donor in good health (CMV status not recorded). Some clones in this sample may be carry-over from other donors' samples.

The CDR3 DNA follows: TGTGCCAGCAGTTTAAACGGAAGGACAGCAGGGATGCCCCTCCACTTT. It codes for CASSLNGRTAGMPLHF. The chain uses TRBV27 and TRBJ1-6; a weak D match, TRBD1 (6 bases). Trimming removed 2 bases at V and 13 bases at J, with 21 bases between. CDR1 is MNHEY and CDR2 is SMNVEV in the germline V gene (reference sequence). This CDR3 contains 16 residues.